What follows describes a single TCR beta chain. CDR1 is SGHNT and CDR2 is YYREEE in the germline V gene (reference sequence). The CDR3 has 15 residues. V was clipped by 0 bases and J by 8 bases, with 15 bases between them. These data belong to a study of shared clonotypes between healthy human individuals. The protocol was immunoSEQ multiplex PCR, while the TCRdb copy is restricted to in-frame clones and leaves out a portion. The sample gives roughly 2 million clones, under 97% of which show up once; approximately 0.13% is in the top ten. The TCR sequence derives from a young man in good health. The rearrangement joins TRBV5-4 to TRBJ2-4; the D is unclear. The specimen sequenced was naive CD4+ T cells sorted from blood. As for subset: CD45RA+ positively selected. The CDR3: CASSLGGSQGDIQYF. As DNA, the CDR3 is TGTGCCAGCAGCTTGGGAGGCAGCCAAGGAGACATTCAGTACTTC.